This T cell receptor beta chain was captured in a study of shared clonotypes between healthy human individuals. The protocol was immunoSEQ multiplex PCR, while the TCRdb copy is restricted to in-frame clones and leaves out a portion. In the table there are 630,000 or so clones, roughly 98% of which are singletons. In the naive CD8 group, cells lacked CD45RO and were positively selected for CCR7, so terminally differentiated effector memory CD45RA+ cells were left out. Germline loops: CDR1 SGDLS, CDR2 YYNGEE. The CDR3 totals 15 residues. J was trimmed by 0 bases and V by 0 bases; bases with no gene match: 1.

The receptor comes from a man under 40 in good health. V usage is TRBV9 and J usage is TRBJ2-7; 9 nucleotides line up with TRBD2. Input material: naive CD8+ T cells sorted from blood. The CDR3 nucleotides are TGTGCCAGCAGCGTAGATAGCGGGAGCTCCTACGAGCAGTACTTC. Its protein product is CASSVDSGSSYEQYF.